This entry is about one TCR beta chain. Its target is unknown. Healthy bone marrow donors made up the cohort. The CDR3 spans 12 residues. This sample is drawn from a study of cytomegalovirus exposure and HLA in healthy donors. Findings and limits, study-wide: 164 TCR beta chains were listed as cytomegalovirus-associated.

Primers: 60 Vbeta forward and 13 Jbeta reverse. Repertoires were generated with immunoSEQ multiplex PCR, while TCRdb's copy carries only in-frame clones and drops some. The sample lists 100,000 or so clones, approximately 85% occurring once. The chain carries TRBV21-1 and TRBJ1-2. TRBV21-1 is annotated as a pseudogene. This TCR was recovered from a man between 25 and 39 years old in good health and CMV-seronegative. The specimen sequenced was PBMCs. The CDR3 DNA reads as TGTGCCAGCAGCAAAGCCGGGAGTGGCTACACCTTC. Protein sequence: CASSKAGSGYTF.